Sequencing of this TCR beta chain was carried out in a study of blood T cell repertoires in COVID-19 (TCRdb year 2020). About the study as a whole: Samples from collaborators originated in the United States, Italy and Spain and spanned both the acute and convalescent phases of COVID-19. The prospective study material was composed of cDNA or gDNA derived from T cells, B-cell-depleted T cells, or PBMCs. The dataset comprised deeply sampled blood TCRbeta repertoires from subjects exposed to, actively infected with, or recovered from COVID-19. The repertoires were released in a freely available public database meant as a resource for research on the immune response to SARS-CoV-2. Samples were obtained from the ongoing ImmuneRACE study (first 160 participants) and from about 1,300 subjects provided by 6 global collaborators. Sample metadata almost always included a de-identified subject ID, COVID-19 status, age in years and sex. Where HLA class I and class II types were available, the types were taken from metadata supplied by the sample provider, not from assay-based typing. The research as a whole found: Clinical and demographic metadata were provided uncurated, with the amount varying by source and participant.

This clone was seen once. The antigen it recognizes is unknown. Nothing much larger sits one base from this clone, and base qualities are not available. Each collaborating institution followed its own protocols to collect whole blood in K2EDTA tubes. Collaborator samples were shipped for TCRbeta analysis as frozen whole blood, isolated PBMCs, or DNA extracted from either sample type. The germline V gene (reference sequence) specifies GTSNPN as CDR1 and SVGIG as CDR2. Including the terminal cysteine and phenylalanine, the CDR3 comprises 15 residues. CDR3 DNA only is kept here, 45 bases in frame from base 1. Unmatched junction bases come to 4, with V trimmed by 3 bases and J by 0 bases. The immunoSEQ Assay, a bias-controlled multiplex PCR, was used to amplify TCRbeta CDR3 regions from genomic DNA. Per the source publication's procedure: Nucleated cell counts per sample were estimated from amplification of reference gene primers within the assay. Sequence reads were collapsed and filtered to measure the absolute abundance of every unique TCRbeta CDR3 rearrangement. Productive Simpson clonality was computed per sample as the square root of Simpson's diversity index over productive rearrangements. TCRdb mirrors the immuneACCESS table, restricted to in-frame sequences. Some clones are absent from its copies; in checked studies, under half trace to an unresolved V gene, and the reason for the others is unknown. Clone size and the V and J calls come from that table; the DNA yielded D and trimming. The sample contains some 100,000 clones, approximately 78% of them found a single time. Jointly, the top ten make up almost 7% of the sample.

Sample: peripheral blood. The receptor was isolated from a man over 45 with active or convalescent COVID-19. Rearrangement joined TRBV30 to TRBJ2-3, with 9 junctional bases fitting TRBD2. CDR3 reads: CAWSPAGGSTDTQYF. The sequence in DNA is TGTGCCTGGAGCCCAGCGGGGGGTAGCACAGATACGCAGTATTTT.